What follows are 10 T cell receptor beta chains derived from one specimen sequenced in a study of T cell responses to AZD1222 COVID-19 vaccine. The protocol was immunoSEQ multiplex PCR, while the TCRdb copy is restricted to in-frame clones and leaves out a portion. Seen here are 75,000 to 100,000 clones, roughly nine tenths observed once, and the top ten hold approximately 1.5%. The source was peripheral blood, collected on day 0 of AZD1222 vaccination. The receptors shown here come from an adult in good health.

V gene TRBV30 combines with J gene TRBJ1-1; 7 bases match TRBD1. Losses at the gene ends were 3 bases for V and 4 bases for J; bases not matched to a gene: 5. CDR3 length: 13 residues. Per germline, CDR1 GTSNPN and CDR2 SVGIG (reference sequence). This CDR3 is CAWSIGGRTEAFF. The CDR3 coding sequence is TGTGCCTGGAGCATAGGGGGCCGCACTGAAGCTTTCTTT.

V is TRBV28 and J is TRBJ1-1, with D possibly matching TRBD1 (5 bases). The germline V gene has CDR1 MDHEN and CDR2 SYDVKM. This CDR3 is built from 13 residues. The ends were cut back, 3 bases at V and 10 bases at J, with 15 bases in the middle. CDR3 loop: CASSFVGDDGAFF. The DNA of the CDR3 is TGTGCCAGCAGTTTCGTGGGGGACGATGGAGCTTTCTTT.

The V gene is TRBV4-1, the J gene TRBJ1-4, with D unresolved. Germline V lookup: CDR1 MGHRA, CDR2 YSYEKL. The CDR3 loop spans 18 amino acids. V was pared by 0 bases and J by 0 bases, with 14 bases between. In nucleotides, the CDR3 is TGCGCCAGCAGCCAAGAGCGTAGGGCGGATGCAACTAATGAAAAACTGTTTTTT. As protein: CASSQERRADATNEKLFF.

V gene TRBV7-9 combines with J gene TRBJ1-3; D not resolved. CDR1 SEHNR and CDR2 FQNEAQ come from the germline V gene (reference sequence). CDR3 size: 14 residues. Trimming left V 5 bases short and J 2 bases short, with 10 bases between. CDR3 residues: CASSPPAAGNTIYF. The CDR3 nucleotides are TGTGCCAGCAGCCCACCCGCCGCTGGAAACACCATATATTTT.

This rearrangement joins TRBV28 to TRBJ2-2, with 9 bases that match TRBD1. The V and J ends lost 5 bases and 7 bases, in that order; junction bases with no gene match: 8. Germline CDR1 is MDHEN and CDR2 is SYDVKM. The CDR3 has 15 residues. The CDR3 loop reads CASSPGDRVLGELFF. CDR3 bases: TGTGCCAGCAGTCCAGGGGACAGGGTACTCGGGGAGCTGTTTTTT.

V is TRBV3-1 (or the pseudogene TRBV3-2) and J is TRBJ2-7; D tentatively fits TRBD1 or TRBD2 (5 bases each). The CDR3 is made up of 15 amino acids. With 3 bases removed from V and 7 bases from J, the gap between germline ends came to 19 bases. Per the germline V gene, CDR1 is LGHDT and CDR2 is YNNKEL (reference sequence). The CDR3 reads CASSQNWGPSGEQYF. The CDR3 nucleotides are TGTGCCAGCAGCCAGAATTGGGGACCCTCGGGTGAGCAGTACTTC.

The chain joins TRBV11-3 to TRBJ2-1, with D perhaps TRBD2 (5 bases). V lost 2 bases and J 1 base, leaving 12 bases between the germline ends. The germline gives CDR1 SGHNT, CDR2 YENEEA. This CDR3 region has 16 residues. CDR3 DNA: TGTGCCAGCAGCTTACAGAGGGTAGGGTCCTACAATGAGCAGTTCTTC. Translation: CASSLQRVGSYNEQFF.

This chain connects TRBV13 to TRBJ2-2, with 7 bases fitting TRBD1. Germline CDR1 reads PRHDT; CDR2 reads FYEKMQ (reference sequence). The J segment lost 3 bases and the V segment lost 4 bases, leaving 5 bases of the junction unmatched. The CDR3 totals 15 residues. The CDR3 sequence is CASSSRDSYTGELFF. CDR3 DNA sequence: TGTGCCAGCAGCTCCCGGGACAGTTACACCGGGGAGCTGTTTTTT.

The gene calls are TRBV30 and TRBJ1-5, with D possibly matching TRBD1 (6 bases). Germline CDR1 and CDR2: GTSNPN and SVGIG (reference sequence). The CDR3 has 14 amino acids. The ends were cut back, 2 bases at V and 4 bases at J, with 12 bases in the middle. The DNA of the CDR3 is TGTGCCTGGAGTCCCGGGACACCGAATCAGCCCCAGCATTTT. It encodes CAWSPGTPNQPQHF.

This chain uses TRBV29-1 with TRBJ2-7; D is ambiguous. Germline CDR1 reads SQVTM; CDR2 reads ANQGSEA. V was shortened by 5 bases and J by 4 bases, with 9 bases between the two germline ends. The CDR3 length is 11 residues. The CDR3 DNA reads TGCAGCGTTCGGACGGCTTACGAGCAGTACTTC. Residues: CSVRTAYEQYF.